Listed below are T cell receptor beta chains from one sample, sequenced in a study of blood T cells in healthy people across ages. Each CDR3 protein is one row after TCRdb ran MiXCR on the 5' RACE reads. The repertoire holds about 720,000 distinct CDR3 sequences, with 22% as singletons. Sequencing was done on a sample of blood. These receptors came from a man aged 65 to 85 in good health. The CDR3 runs from the conserved cysteine through the conserved F or W. A D gene is named only where the DNA matches it firmly. Only part of the rows carry a size: once, few, many, or a class if the clone is expanded.

V gene: TRBV3-1
D gene: NA
CDR3 length: 15
clone size: NA
J gene: TRBJ1-3
CDR3 protein: CASQSFQGSGNTIYF
CDR3 DNA: TGTGCCAGCCAATCCTTCCAGGGGTCTGGAAACACCATATATTTT

V gene: TRBV19
D gene: NA
CDR3 length: 12
clone size: NA
J gene: TRBJ2-1
CDR3 protein: CASSIPTSQQFF
CDR3 DNA: TGTGCCAGTAGTATCCCGACCTCCCAGCAGTTCTTC

V gene: TRBV5-1
D gene: NA
CDR3 length: 14
clone size: NA
J gene: TRBJ1-2
CDR3 protein: CASSSGRTSYGYTF
CDR3 DNA: TGCGCCAGCAGCTCAGGACGGACCTCCTATGGCTACACCTTC

V gene: TRBV12-3/TRBV12-4
D gene: TRBD1
CDR3 length: 15
clone size: NA
J gene: TRBJ2-5
CDR3 protein: CASSPRVTGGETQYF
CDR3 DNA: TGTGCCAGCAGTCCCCGGGTCACAGGGGGGGAGACCCAGTACTTC

V gene: TRBV7-7
D gene: NA
CDR3 length: 18
clone size: NA
J gene: TRBJ2-3
CDR3 protein: CASSLEAVGRGVTDTQYF
CDR3 DNA: TGTGCCAGCAGCTTAGAAGCGGTGGGCAGGGGGGTCACAGATACGCAGTATTTT

V gene: TRBV29-1
D gene: NA
CDR3 length: 14
clone size: few
J gene: TRBJ2-1
CDR3 protein: CSSGAGHTYNEQFF
CDR3 DNA: TGCAGCTCGGGGGCGGGACACACCTACAATGAGCAGTTCTTC

V gene: TRBV6-5
D gene: NA
CDR3 length: 15
clone size: NA
J gene: TRBJ2-3
CDR3 protein: CASRQHSVGWGTQYF
CDR3 DNA: TGTGCCAGCAGACAACACTCCGTCGGTTGGGGTACGCAGTATTTT

V gene: TRBV7-6
D gene: NA
CDR3 length: 13
clone size: NA
J gene: TRBJ2-5
CDR3 protein: CASSLSRWETQYF
CDR3 DNA: TGTGCCAGCAGCTTAAGTCGGTGGGAGACCCAGTACTTC

V gene: TRBV30
D gene: NA
CDR3 length: 13
clone size: NA
J gene: TRBJ1-5
CDR3 protein: CAWSGQGGQPQHF
CDR3 DNA: TGTGCCTGGAGTGGGCAGGGTGGTCAGCCCCAGCATTTT

V gene: TRBV7-3
D gene: NA
CDR3 length: 15
clone size: NA
J gene: TRBJ1-2
CDR3 protein: CASSDQPPEIGGYTF
CDR3 DNA: TGTGCCAGCAGCGATCAACCGCCCGAAATAGGGGGCTACACCTTC

V gene: TRBV6-1
D gene: NA
CDR3 length: 15
clone size: NA
J gene: TRBJ2-3
CDR3 protein: CASLTRGAPVDTQYF
CDR3 DNA: TGTGCCAGCCTGACCAGAGGGGCCCCCGTGGATACGCAGTATTTT

V gene: TRBV21-1
D gene: NA
CDR3 length: 16
clone size: NA
J gene: TRBJ2-7
CDR3 protein: CASSKRGTDDLYEQYF
CDR3 DNA: TGTGCCAGCAGCAAACGCGGGACAGACGATCTCTACGAGCAGTACTTC

V gene: TRBV20-1
D gene: NA
CDR3 length: 16
clone size: NA
J gene: TRBJ1-1
CDR3 protein: CSARERTDLLRTEAFF
CDR3 DNA: TGCAGTGCTAGAGAGAGGACAGACCTCTTAAGGACTGAAGCTTTCTTT

V gene: TRBV3-1
D gene: NA
CDR3 length: 17
clone size: NA
J gene: TRBJ1-6
CDR3 protein: CASSQAGSSSYNSPLHF
CDR3 DNA: TGTGCCAGCAGCCAAGCTGGGTCTAGCTCCTATAATTCACCCCTCCACTTT

V gene: TRBV20-1
D gene: TRBD2
CDR3 length: 16
clone size: few
J gene: TRBJ2-1
CDR3 protein: CSAYIWGSGVYNEQFF
CDR3 DNA: TGCAGTGCCTACATCTGGGGTAGCGGGGTTTACAATGAGCAGTTCTTC

V gene: TRBV3-1
D gene: TRBD1
CDR3 length: 15
clone size: few
J gene: TRBJ1-5
CDR3 protein: CASSQDRGWNQPQHF
CDR3 DNA: TGTGCCAGCAGCCAAGACAGGGGGTGGAATCAGCCCCAGCATTTT

V gene: TRBV3-1
D gene: NA
CDR3 length: 15
clone size: NA
J gene: TRBJ1-4
CDR3 protein: CASSPRTVLGEKLFF
CDR3 DNA: TGTGCCAGCAGCCCCCGGACGGTCCTGGGGGAAAAACTGTTTTTT

V gene: TRBV20-1
D gene: NA
CDR3 length: 15
clone size: NA
J gene: TRBJ2-1
CDR3 protein: CSARAGYHHYNEQFF
CDR3 DNA: TGCAGTGCTAGAGCGGGATACCACCACTACAATGAGCAGTTCTTC

V gene: TRBV4-3
D gene: TRBD1
CDR3 length: 15
clone size: few
J gene: TRBJ1-4
CDR3 protein: CASSQGQGSGEKLFF
CDR3 DNA: TGCGCCAGCAGCCAAGGACAGGGATCAGGTGAAAAACTGTTTTTT

V gene: TRBV29-1
D gene: NA
CDR3 length: 13
clone size: few
J gene: TRBJ1-1
CDR3 protein: CSVERADRAEAFF
CDR3 DNA: TGCAGCGTTGAGCGGGCGGATCGGGCTGAAGCTTTCTTT

V gene: TRBV12-3/TRBV12-4
D gene: TRBD1
CDR3 length: 16
clone size: NA
J gene: TRBJ2-3
CDR3 protein: CASSSQSATGADTQYF
CDR3 DNA: TGTGCCAGCAGTTCCCAATCGGCTACAGGGGCAGATACGCAGTATTTT

V gene: TRBV12-3/TRBV12-4
D gene: TRBD1
CDR3 length: 14
clone size: few
J gene: TRBJ1-4
CDR3 protein: CASSLTGANEKLFF
CDR3 DNA: TGTGCCAGCAGTTTGACAGGGGCCAATGAGAAACTGTTTTTT

V gene: TRBV7-3
D gene: TRBD1
CDR3 length: 15
clone size: NA
J gene: TRBJ2-2
CDR3 protein: CASSSPGGNSGELFF
CDR3 DNA: TGTGCCAGCAGCTCGCCAGGGGGCAACTCCGGGGAGCTGTTTTTT

V gene: TRBV7-3
D gene: NA
CDR3 length: 14
clone size: few
J gene: TRBJ1-2
CDR3 protein: CASSPDGTNYGYTF
CDR3 DNA: TGTGCCAGCAGCCCGGACGGTACTAACTATGGCTACACCTTC

V gene: TRBV6-6
D gene: NA
CDR3 length: 12
clone size: few
J gene: TRBJ2-3
CDR3 protein: CASNGGPDTQYF
CDR3 DNA: TGTGCCAGCAACGGGGGTCCCGATACGCAGTATTTT

V gene: TRBV20-1
D gene: TRBD2
CDR3 length: 14
clone size: NA
J gene: TRBJ2-3
CDR3 protein: CSATIAGDTDTQYF
CDR3 DNA: TGCAGTGCTACTATAGCGGGGGACACAGATACGCAGTATTTT

V gene: TRBV20-1
D gene: TRBD2
CDR3 length: 15
clone size: NA
J gene: TRBJ2-5
CDR3 protein: CSARAPSGGFETQYF
CDR3 DNA: TGCAGTGCTAGGGCTCCTAGCGGGGGGTTTGAGACCCAGTACTTC

V gene: TRBV7-3
D gene: NA
CDR3 length: 14
clone size: few
J gene: TRBJ2-1
CDR3 protein: CASSSQGGFNEQFF
CDR3 DNA: TGTGCCAGCAGCTCCCAGGGGGGATTCAATGAGCAGTTCTTC

V gene: TRBV6-1
D gene: NA
CDR3 length: 13
clone size: few
J gene: TRBJ1-2
CDR3 protein: CASRGAPNYGYTF
CDR3 DNA: TGTGCCAGCAGGGGGGCACCTAACTATGGCTACACCTTC

V gene: TRBV28
D gene: TRBD2
CDR3 length: 15
clone size: NA
J gene: TRBJ2-5
CDR3 protein: CASSPSRRGKETQYF
CDR3 DNA: TGTGCCAGCAGTCCCTCTAGGCGGGGGAAGGAGACCCAGTACTTC

V gene: TRBV28
D gene: NA
CDR3 length: 12
clone size: NA
J gene: TRBJ1-4
CDR3 protein: CASDTSNEKLFF
CDR3 DNA: TGTGCCTCCGACACAAGTAATGAAAAACTGTTTTTT

V gene: TRBV3-1
D gene: TRBD2
CDR3 length: 13
clone size: NA
J gene: TRBJ2-1
CDR3 protein: CAIASGSTNEQFF
CDR3 DNA: TGTGCCATCGCTAGCGGGAGTACAAATGAGCAGTTCTTC

V gene: TRBV7-2
D gene: NA
CDR3 length: 13
clone size: NA
J gene: TRBJ1-6
CDR3 protein: CASSLPQRSPLHF
CDR3 DNA: TGTGCCAGCAGCTTACCCCAACGGTCACCCCTCCACTTT

V gene: TRBV6-5
D gene: NA
CDR3 length: 14
clone size: NA
J gene: TRBJ2-7
CDR3 protein: CASTLSWNSYEQYF
CDR3 DNA: TGTGCCAGCACGTTGTCTTGGAATTCCTACGAGCAGTACTTC

V gene: TRBV3-1
D gene: NA
CDR3 length: 11
clone size: few
J gene: TRBJ2-1
CDR3 protein: CASSQFGEQFF
CDR3 DNA: TGTGCCAGCAGCCAATTTGGTGAGCAGTTCTTC

V gene: TRBV6-2/TRBV6-3
D gene: NA
CDR3 length: 13
clone size: few
J gene: TRBJ2-5
CDR3 protein: CASRQAEKETQYF
CDR3 DNA: TGTGCCAGCAGACAGGCAGAAAAAGAGACCCAGTACTTC

V gene: TRBV29-1
D gene: TRBD2
CDR3 length: 12
clone size: few
J gene: TRBJ2-3
CDR3 protein: CGGAGGTDTQYF
CDR3 DNA: TGCGGAGGGGCGGGAGGCACAGATACGCAGTATTTT

V gene: TRBV29-1
D gene: TRBD1
CDR3 length: 14
clone size: once
J gene: TRBJ1-6
CDR3 protein: CSARGQGMNSPLHF
CDR3 DNA: TGCAGCGCTCGTGGACAGGGGATGAATTCACCCCTCCACTTT

V gene: TRBV29-1
D gene: NA
CDR3 length: 11
clone size: few
J gene: TRBJ2-3
CDR3 protein: CSVELSDTQYF
CDR3 DNA: TGCAGCGTTGAATTGTCGGATACGCAGTATTTT

V gene: TRBV5-1
D gene: NA
CDR3 length: 15
clone size: NA
J gene: TRBJ1-2
CDR3 protein: CASSPGTAGPLGYTF
CDR3 DNA: TGCGCCAGCAGCCCGGGGACGGCGGGTCCTCTAGGTTACACCTTC

V gene: TRBV7-2
D gene: TRBD2
CDR3 length: 15
clone size: NA
J gene: TRBJ2-3
CDR3 protein: CASGTPGLAADTQYF
CDR3 DNA: TGTGCCAGCGGAACCCCGGGACTAGCTGCAGATACGCAGTATTTT

V gene: TRBV7-9
D gene: NA
CDR3 length: 14
clone size: NA
J gene: TRBJ2-1
CDR3 protein: CASSSDYKGNEQFF
CDR3 DNA: TGTGCCAGCAGCTCGGACTATAAAGGGAATGAGCAGTTCTTC

V gene: TRBV20-1
D gene: TRBD2
CDR3 length: 16
clone size: NA
J gene: TRBJ2-1
CDR3 protein: CSARFNSGSSYNEQFF
CDR3 DNA: TGCAGTGCTAGATTTAATAGCGGGAGCTCCTACAATGAGCAGTTCTTC

V gene: TRBV5-1
D gene: NA
CDR3 length: 16
clone size: few
J gene: TRBJ2-3
CDR3 protein: CASSLRMGGNTDTQYF
CDR3 DNA: TGCGCCAGCAGCTTGCGTATGGGGGGCAACACAGATACGCAGTATTTT

V gene: TRBV7-2
D gene: NA
CDR3 length: 15
clone size: NA
J gene: TRBJ1-1
CDR3 protein: CASSLRARSNTEAFF
CDR3 DNA: TGTGCCAGCAGCCTGAGGGCACGATCGAACACTGAAGCTTTCTTT

V gene: TRBV21-1
D gene: NA
CDR3 length: 12
clone size: many
J gene: TRBJ2-7
CDR3 protein: CASKGGGYEQYF
CDR3 DNA: TGTGCCAGCAAGGGCGGCGGCTACGAGCAGTACTTC

V gene: TRBV11-3
D gene: TRBD1
CDR3 length: 16
clone size: few
J gene: TRBJ2-5
CDR3 protein: CASSSGTGANQETQYF
CDR3 DNA: TGTGCCAGCAGCTCTGGGACAGGGGCGAACCAAGAGACCCAGTACTTC

V gene: TRBV19
D gene: NA
CDR3 length: 13
clone size: few
J gene: TRBJ2-7
CDR3 protein: CASSPISGYEQYF
CDR3 DNA: TGTGCCAGTAGTCCCATCAGCGGGTACGAGCAGTACTTC

V gene: TRBV6-1
D gene: NA
CDR3 length: 16
clone size: few
J gene: TRBJ2-3
CDR3 protein: CASSENFGGAEDTQYF
CDR3 DNA: TGTGCCAGCAGTGAAAATTTTGGCGGGGCGGAAGATACGCAGTATTTT

V gene: TRBV6-2/TRBV6-3
D gene: NA
CDR3 length: 15
clone size: NA
J gene: TRBJ1-1
CDR3 protein: CASSYRVGRETEAFF
CDR3 DNA: TGTGCCAGCAGTTACCGGGTTGGCAGGGAAACTGAAGCTTTCTTT

V gene: TRBV29-1
D gene: NA
CDR3 length: 13
clone size: NA
J gene: TRBJ1-2
CDR3 protein: CSVDGSGVYGYTF
CDR3 DNA: TGCAGCGTTGATGGGTCAGGCGTCTATGGCTACACCTTC

V gene: TRBV5-5
D gene: NA
CDR3 length: 14
clone size: many
J gene: TRBJ2-3
CDR3 protein: CASSFEGRTDTQYF
CDR3 DNA: TGTGCCAGCAGCTTCGAGGGAAGGACAGATACGCAGTATTTT

V gene: TRBV29-1
D gene: NA
CDR3 length: 13
clone size: NA
J gene: TRBJ2-2
CDR3 protein: CSVAGATKGELFF
CDR3 DNA: TGCAGCGTTGCGGGGGCCACGAAGGGGGAGCTGTTTTTT

V gene: TRBV5-4
D gene: TRBD1
CDR3 length: 13
clone size: NA
J gene: TRBJ1-2
CDR3 protein: CASTDRDRIGHTF
CDR3 DNA: TGTGCCAGCACTGACAGGGATCGGATAGGGCACACCTTC

V gene: TRBV14
D gene: NA
CDR3 length: 22
clone size: NA
J gene: TRBJ1-3
CDR3 protein: CASSQEGGLVLQHLHSGNTIYF
CDR3 DNA: TGTGCCAGCAGCCAAGAGGGGGGACTTGTCTTACAACACCTTCACTCTGGAAACACCATATATTTT